This is a list of T cell receptor beta chains from one sample in a study of immune evolution from preneoplasia to lung adenocarcinoma. TCRdb keeps only in-frame clones here, not all; method: immunoSEQ multiplex PCR. The table shows tens of thousands of clones, with over 75% occurring only once. The sequenced sample was FFPE invasive lung adenocarcinoma tissue. The source of these receptors is a person between 55 and 70 years old with lung adenocarcinoma. CDR3s include the opening cysteine and the closing phenylalanine or tryptophan. The D gene is left open where the match is weak. Size values are once, few and many counts, or a class for expanded clones, and some rows have none.

j_call | v_call | clone_size | d_call | cdr3_aa | cdr3_nt
TRBJ2-5 | TRBV10-1 | NA | TRBD2 | CASSASGRRETQYF | TGCGCCAGCAGTGCTAGCGGAAGAAGAGAGACCCAGTACTTC
TRBJ2-1 | TRBV7-9 | NA | NA | CASSLVGNEQFF | TGTGCCAGCAGCCTAGTTGGCAATGAGCAGTTCTTC
TRBJ2-1 | TRBV28 | NA | TRBD1 | CASSLRRTGANEQFF | TGTGCCAGCAGTTTGCGTCGAACAGGGGCAAATGAGCAGTTCTTC
TRBJ2-4 | TRBV29-1 | NA | NA | CSVVEGGSKNIQYF | TGCAGCGTTGTGGAGGGGGGATCCAAAAACATTCAGTACTTC
TRBJ1-1 | TRBV27 | NA | NA | CASSLSPGGGVAEAFF | TGTGCCAGCAGTTTATCCCCGGGGGGCGGGGTTGCCGAAGCTTTCTTT
TRBJ2-7 | TRBV11-3 | NA | NA | CASSIGTQPGEQYF | TGTGCCAGCAGCATCGGGACCCAACCGGGGGAGCAGTACTTC
TRBJ2-3 | TRBV6-5 | once | NA | CASFERNPSDTQYF | TGTGCCAGCTTCGAGCGGAACCCATCAGATACGCAGTATTTT
TRBJ2-4 | TRBV9 | NA | TRBD2 | CASSVVSGRVNIQYF | TGTGCCAGCAGCGTAGTGAGCGGGAGGGTCAACATTCAGTACTTC
TRBJ2-1 | TRBV30 | NA | NA | CAWEGYNEQFF | TGTGCCTGGGAGGGGTACAATGAGCAGTTCTTC
TRBJ2-3 | TRBV7-9 | NA | NA | CASSPRDNTDTQYF | TGTGCCAGCAGCCCACGGGACAACACAGATACGCAGTATTTT
TRBJ2-3 | TRBV28 | NA | TRBD2 | CASTSGRAVSDTQYF | TGTGCCAGCACCTCGGGGAGGGCAGTTTCAGATACGCAGTATTTT
TRBJ2-7 | TRBV6-5 | few | NA | CASSYRDGGLYEQYF | TGTGCCAGCAGTTACCGGGACGGGGGCCTCTACGAGCAGTACTTC
TRBJ2-1 | TRBV4-2 | NA | TRBD2 | CASSRGRDVTGGPRSSYNEQFF | TGTGCCAGCAGCCGGGGTAGGGACGTAACGGGAGGGCCCCGGAGCTCCTACAATGAGCAGTTCTTC
TRBJ2-3 | TRBV2 | few | NA | CASTRIDTQYF | TGTGCCAGCACCAGGATAGATACGCAGTATTTT
TRBJ1-4 | TRBV18 | NA | NA | CASSPANEKLFF | TGTGCCAGCTCACCGGCTAATGAAAAACTGTTTTTT
TRBJ1-5 | TRBV12-5 | NA | NA | CASGLDNQPQHF | TGTGCTAGTGGTTTGGACAATCAGCCCCAGCATTTT
TRBJ2-3 | TRBV5-6 | NA | NA | CASSLSWDPLLDTQYF | TGTGCCAGCAGCTTGTCCTGGGACCCCCTCCTGGATACGCAGTATTTT
TRBJ1-1 | TRBV6-5 | NA | TRBD1 | CASNNRGEAFF | TGTGCCAGCAACAACAGGGGTGAAGCTTTCTTT
TRBJ2-3 | TRBV28 | few | TRBD2 | CASSPIAGVRADTQYF | TGTGCCAGCAGCCCGATAGCGGGAGTAAGGGCAGATACGCAGTATTTT
TRBJ2-2 | TRBV5-5 | NA | TRBD1 | CASSSRDRGTGELFF | TGTGCCAGCAGCTCCCGGGACAGGGGGACCGGGGAGCTGTTTTTT
TRBJ2-7 | TRBV18 | NA | NA | CASSPIGQSYEQYF | TGTGCCAGCTCACCAATTGGGCAGAGCTACGAGCAGTACTTC
TRBJ2-7 | TRBV27 | NA | NA | CASRREDSYEQYF | TGTGCCAGCAGGCGAGAAGACTCCTACGAGCAGTACTTC
TRBJ2-5 | TRBV9 | NA | NA | CASSVASGWETQYF | TGTGCCAGCAGCGTAGCCTCGGGGTGGGAGACCCAGTACTTC
TRBJ2-7 | TRBV11-2 | NA | NA | CASSLGHSSYEQYF | TGTGCCAGCAGCTTAGGTCACAGCTCCTACGAGCAGTACTTC
TRBJ2-5 | TRBV2 | NA | NA | CASSENQVQAQYF | TGTGCCAGCAGTGAAAACCAGGTTCAGGCCCAGTACTTC
TRBJ2-5 | TRBV5-4 | NA | NA | CASSFGHLQETQYF | TGTGCCAGCAGCTTTGGACATCTCCAAGAGACCCAGTACTTC
TRBJ2-7 | TRBV5-4 | NA | TRBD2 | CASSSASGMTYEQYF | TGTGCCAGCAGCTCGGCTAGCGGGATGACCTACGAGCAGTACTTC
TRBJ2-1 | TRBV30 | NA | TRBD1 | CAWRRDSYNEQFF | TGTGCCTGGAGAAGGGACAGCTACAATGAGCAGTTCTTC
TRBJ2-5 | TRBV9 | NA | NA | CASSVAGEETQYF | TGTGCCAGCAGCGTTGCAGGAGAGGAGACCCAGTACTTC
TRBJ2-1 | TRBV5-4 | few | NA | CASSLLTSGGNEQFF | TGTGCCAGCAGCTTGCTAACTAGTGGGGGCAATGAGCAGTTCTTC
TRBJ1-2 | TRBV10-3 | NA | NA | CAIKVPGNYGYTF | TGTGCCATCAAGGTCCCAGGAAACTATGGCTACACCTTC
TRBJ2-7 | TRBV5-1 | few | TRBD1 | CASSLQQGAYEQYF | TGCGCCAGCAGCTTGCAACAGGGGGCATACGAGCAGTACTTC
TRBJ2-3 | TRBV7-2 | NA | NA | CASSLSRVMADTQYF | TGTGCCAGCAGCCTCAGTCGGGTCATGGCCGATACGCAGTATTTT
TRBJ1-2 | TRBV19 | NA | TRBD1 | CASRLPVGQGPGYTF | TGTGCCAGTAGACTCCCGGTTGGACAGGGTCCAGGCTACACCTTC
TRBJ1-1 | TRBV15 | NA | NA | CATSRDNQNTEAFF | TGTGCCACCAGTCGGGACAACCAGAACACTGAAGCTTTCTTT
TRBJ2-2 | TRBV11-3 | NA | NA | CASSYSRGLSTGELFF | TGTGCCAGCAGCTATAGCAGGGGTCTTTCCACCGGGGAGCTGTTTTTT
TRBJ2-6 | TRBV25-1 | NA | NA | CASSDGGGANVLTF | TGTGCCAGCAGTGATGGCGGGGGGGCCAACGTCCTGACTTTC